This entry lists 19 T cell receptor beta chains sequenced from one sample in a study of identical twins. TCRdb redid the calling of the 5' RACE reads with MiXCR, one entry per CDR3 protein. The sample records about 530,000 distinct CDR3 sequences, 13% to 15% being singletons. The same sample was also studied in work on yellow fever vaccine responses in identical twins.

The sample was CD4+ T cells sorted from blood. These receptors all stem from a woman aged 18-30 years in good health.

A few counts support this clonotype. The chain's CDR3 is CAISESPGTGGAKVGELFF. The CDR3 bases are TGTGCCATCAGTGAGTCCCCCGGGACAGGGGGAGCTAAAGTCGGGGAGCTGTTTTTT. The rearrangement uses TRBV10-3 and TRBJ2-2, with 11 bases aligning to TRBD1. From germline, CDR1 is ENHRY and CDR2 SYGVKD. V dropped 0 bases and J dropped 7; count of bases not matched to a gene: 13. This CDR3 is built from 19 residues.

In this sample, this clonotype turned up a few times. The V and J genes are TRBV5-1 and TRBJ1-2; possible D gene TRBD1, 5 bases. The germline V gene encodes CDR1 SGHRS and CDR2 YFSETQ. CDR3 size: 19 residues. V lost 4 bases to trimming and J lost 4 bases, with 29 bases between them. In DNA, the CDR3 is TGCGCCAGCAGCCCAGAATCGGCCGGGACTCCTACGGCGATCTATGGCTACACCTTC. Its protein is CASSPESAGTPTAIYGYTF.

The CDR3 is CAIGRATNEKLFF. CDR3 DNA sequence: TGTGCCATCGGGAGAGCAACTAATGAAAAACTGTTTTTT. The chain carries TRBV10-3 and TRBJ1-4; D gene uncertain. Trimming stripped 8 bases from V and 0 bases from J, with 7 bases between. Looked up from germline, CDR1 is ENHRY and CDR2 is SYGVKD. The CDR3 is 13 residues long.

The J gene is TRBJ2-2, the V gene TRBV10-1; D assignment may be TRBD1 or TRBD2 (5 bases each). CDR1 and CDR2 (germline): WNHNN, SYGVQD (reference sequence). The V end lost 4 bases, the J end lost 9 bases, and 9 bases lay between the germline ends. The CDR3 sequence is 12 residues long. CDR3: CASSARGRELFF. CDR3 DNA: TGCGCCAGCAGTGCTCGGGGCAGGGAGCTGTTTTTT.

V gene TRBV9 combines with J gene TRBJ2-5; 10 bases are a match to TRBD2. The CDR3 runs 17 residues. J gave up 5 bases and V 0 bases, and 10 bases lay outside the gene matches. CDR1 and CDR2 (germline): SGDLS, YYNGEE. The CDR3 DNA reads TGTGCCAGCAGCGTAGTTCCCGGGGTAGCGGGGGGTGAGACCCAGTACTTC. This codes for CASSVVPGVAGGETQYF.

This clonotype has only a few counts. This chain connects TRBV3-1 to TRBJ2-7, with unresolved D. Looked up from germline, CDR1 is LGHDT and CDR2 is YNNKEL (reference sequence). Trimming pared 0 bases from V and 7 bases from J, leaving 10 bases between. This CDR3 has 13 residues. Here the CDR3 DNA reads TGTGCCAGCAGCCAAGACCTAATGGGGGAGCAGTACGTC. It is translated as CASSQDLMGEQYV.

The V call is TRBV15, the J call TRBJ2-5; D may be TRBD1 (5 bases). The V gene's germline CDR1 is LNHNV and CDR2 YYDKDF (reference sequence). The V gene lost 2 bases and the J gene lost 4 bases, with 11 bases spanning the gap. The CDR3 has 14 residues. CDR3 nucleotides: TGTGCCACCAGCAGACAGGGTGCCCGAGAGACCCAGTACTTC. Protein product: CATSRQGARETQYF.

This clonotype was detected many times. The CDR3 DNA follows: TGCAGCGTCCAACGGGTTGCCCCAGGGACCGGGGAGCTGTTTTTT. This sequence encodes CSVQRVAPGTGELFF. The rearrangement uses TRBV29-1 and TRBJ2-2; tentative D call: TRBD1 (5 bases). V was pared by 6 bases and J by 5 bases, with 19 bases between. In germline, CDR1 is SQVTM, CDR2 ANQGSEA. The CDR3 is made up of 15 amino acids.

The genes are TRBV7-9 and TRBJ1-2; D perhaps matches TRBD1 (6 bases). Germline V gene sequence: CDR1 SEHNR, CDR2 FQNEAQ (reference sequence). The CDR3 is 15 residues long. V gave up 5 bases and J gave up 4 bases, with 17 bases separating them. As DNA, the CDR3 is TGTGCCAGCAGCGATAGTGGGGGGACAAGCTATGGCTACACCTTC. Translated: CASSDSGGTSYGYTF.

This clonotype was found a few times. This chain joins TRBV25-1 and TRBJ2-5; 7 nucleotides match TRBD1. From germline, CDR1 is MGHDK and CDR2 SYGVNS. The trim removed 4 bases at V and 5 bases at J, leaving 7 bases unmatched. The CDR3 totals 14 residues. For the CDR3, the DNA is TGTGCCAGCAGTGCCCGGGACAGCAGGGAGACCCAGTACTTC. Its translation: CASSARDSRETQYF. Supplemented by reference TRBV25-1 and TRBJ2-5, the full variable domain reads EADIYQTPRYLVIGTGKKITLECSQTMGHDKMYWYQQDPGMELHLIHYSYGVNSTEKGDLSSESTVSRIRTEHFPLTLESARPSHTSQYLCASSARDSRETQYFGPGTRLLVL.

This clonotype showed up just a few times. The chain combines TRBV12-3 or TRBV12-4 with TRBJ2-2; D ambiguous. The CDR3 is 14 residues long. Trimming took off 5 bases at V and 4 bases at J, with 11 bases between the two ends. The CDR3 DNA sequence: TGTGCCAGCAGTCAAAGGGATTTCACCGGGGAGCTGTTTTTT. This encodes CASSQRDFTGELFF.

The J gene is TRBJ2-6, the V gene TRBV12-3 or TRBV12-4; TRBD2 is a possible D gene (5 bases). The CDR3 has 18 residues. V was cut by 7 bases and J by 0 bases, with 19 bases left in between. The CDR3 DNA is TGTGCCAGCACCCCTCGGAGAGGGTTCTCCTCTGGGGCCAACGTCCTGACTTTC. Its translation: CASTPRRGFSSGANVLTF.

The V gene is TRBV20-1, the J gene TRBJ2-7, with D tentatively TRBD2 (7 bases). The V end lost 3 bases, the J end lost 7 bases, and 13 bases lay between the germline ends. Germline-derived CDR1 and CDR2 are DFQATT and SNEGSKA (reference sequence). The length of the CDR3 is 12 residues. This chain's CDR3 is CSARGGLGEQYF. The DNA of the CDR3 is TGCAGTGCTAGGGGGGGGCTAGGTGAGCAGTACTTC.

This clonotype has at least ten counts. CDR3 sequence reads: CSARTGLNEKLFF. CDR3 nucleotides: TGCAGCGCACGGACAGGGTTAAATGAAAAACTGTTTTTT. V usage is TRBV29-1 and J usage is TRBJ1-4; 8 bases map to TRBD1. V gave up 7 bases and J gave up 5 bases; unmatched junction bases: 6. CDR1 is SQVTM and CDR2 is ANQGSEA in the germline V gene. This CDR3 region has 13 residues.

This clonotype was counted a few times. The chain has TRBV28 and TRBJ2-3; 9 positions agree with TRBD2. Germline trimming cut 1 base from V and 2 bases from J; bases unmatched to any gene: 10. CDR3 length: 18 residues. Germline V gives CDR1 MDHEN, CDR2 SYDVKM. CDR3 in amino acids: CASSLFLQRGVSTDTQYF. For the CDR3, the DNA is TGTGCCAGCAGTTTATTTCTGCAGCGGGGGGTATCCACAGATACGCAGTATTTT.

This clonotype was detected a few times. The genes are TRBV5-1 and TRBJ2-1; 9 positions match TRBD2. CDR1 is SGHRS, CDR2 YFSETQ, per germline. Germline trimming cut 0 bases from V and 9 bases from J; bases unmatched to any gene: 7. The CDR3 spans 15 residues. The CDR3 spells CASSLDGSGRSEQFF. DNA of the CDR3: TGCGCCAGCAGCTTGGATGGTAGCGGGAGATCTGAGCAGTTCTTC.

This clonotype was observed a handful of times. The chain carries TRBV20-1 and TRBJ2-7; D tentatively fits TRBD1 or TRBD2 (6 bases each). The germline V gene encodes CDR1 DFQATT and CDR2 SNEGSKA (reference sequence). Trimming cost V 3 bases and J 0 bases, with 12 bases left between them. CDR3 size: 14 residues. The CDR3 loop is CSARPGASSYEQYV. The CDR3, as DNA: TGCAGTGCTAGGCCGGGGGCGAGCTCCTACGAGCAGTACGTC.

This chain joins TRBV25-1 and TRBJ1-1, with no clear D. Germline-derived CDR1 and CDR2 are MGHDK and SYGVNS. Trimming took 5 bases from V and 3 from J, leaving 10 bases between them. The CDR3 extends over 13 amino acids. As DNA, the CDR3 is TGTGCCAGCAGTCGGGGTATGTACACTGAAGCTTTCTTT. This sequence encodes CASSRGMYTEAFF.

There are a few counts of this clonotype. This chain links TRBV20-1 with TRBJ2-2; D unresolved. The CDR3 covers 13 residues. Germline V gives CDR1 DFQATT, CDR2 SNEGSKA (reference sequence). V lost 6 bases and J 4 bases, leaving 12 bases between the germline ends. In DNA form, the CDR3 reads TGCAGTGCCCCATTACGGGCCACCGGGGAGCTGTTTTTT. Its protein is CSAPLRATGELFF.